One and the same sample provided the 8 T cell receptor beta chains below, sequenced in a study of Ad26.COV2.S vaccination and SARS-CoV-2 variants. Sequencing used immunoSEQ multiplex PCR; TCRdb keeps in-frame clones, though not all of them. The table lists 350,000 to 450,000 clones, around 92% of them singletons. The treatment: over 15 received Ad26.COV2.S at low or high dose, single or two shots; five or six received placebo; per-sample allocation not given. Samples analyzed were those drawn on day 63 after the first vaccine or placebo injection. The source material was peripheral blood, sampled in a trial of Ad26.COV2.S vaccine versus placebo. These receptors were obtained from a person between 18 and 60 years old who received the Ad26.COV2.S COVID-19 vaccine or a placebo.

V gene TRBV9 combines with J gene TRBJ2-1; no clear D gene. V was trimmed by 0 bases and J by 9 bases, leaving 7 bases between them. Germline V gives CDR1 SGDLS, CDR2 YYNGEE. This CDR3 comprises 12 residues. CDR3 nucleotide sequence: TGTGCCAGCAGCGTAGTGGGTCGTGAGCAGTTCTTC. Amino acids: CASSVVGREQFF. Supplemented by reference TRBV9 and TRBJ2-1, the full variable domain reads DSGVTQTPKHLITATGQRVTLRCSPRSGDLSVYWYQQSLDQGLQFLIQYYNGEERAKGNILERFSAQQFPDLHSELNLSSLELGDSALYFCASSVVGREQFFGPGTRLTVL.

The chain links TRBV6-1 to TRBJ2-7; no clear D. The CDR3 length is 14 residues. Germline-derived CDR1 and CDR2 are MNHNS and SASEGT. Trimming pared 2 bases from V and 2 bases from J, leaving 10 bases between. The CDR3 protein is CASSEISQTYEQYF. CDR3 bases: TGTGCCAGCAGTGAAATAAGCCAGACCTACGAGCAGTACTTC.

The genes are TRBV1 and TRBJ2-7; the DNA was not used to check the table's D call, TRBD2. TRBV1 counts as a pseudogene. CDR3 size: 17 residues. In nucleotides, the CDR3 is TGCACCAGCAGCCGAACTAGCGTGAAACAAAGCTCCTACGAGCAGTACTTC. Translating it yields CTSSRTSVKQSSYEQYF.

The rearrangement joins TRBV6-5 to TRBJ1-3, with D possibly TRBD1 on 6 matching bases. Deletions cut 4 bases from V and 6 bases from J, with 10 bases between. The CDR3 extends over 13 amino acids. Per germline, CDR1 MNHEY and CDR2 SVGAGI. The CDR3 loop reads CASSSPGANTIYF. In nucleotides, the CDR3 is TGTGCCAGCAGTTCCCCAGGGGCAAACACCATATATTTT.

The chain recombines TRBV5-3 with TRBJ1-2; possible D gene TRBD1, 6 bases. TRBV5-3 falls under the ORF class, with uncertain function. Trimming took off 4 bases at V and 4 bases at J, with 29 bases between the two ends. This CDR3 spans 19 amino acids. The CDR3 nucleotides read TGTGCCAGAAGCGAAATACAGGGAGTCTTCGGACTTGGGCCCTATGGCTACACCTTC. This encodes CARSEIQGVFGLGPYGYTF.

This chain connects TRBV18 to TRBJ2-1; 13 bases map to TRBD2. The junction had 7 bases not matched to a gene; V was cut back by 2 bases and J by 6 bases. There are 17 residues in the CDR3. Germline CDR1 and CDR2: KGHSH and LQKENI. DNA of the CDR3: TGTGCCAGCTCACCAACAAAAGGGACTAGCGGGGCCAATGAGCAGTTCTTC. It encodes CASSPTKGTSGANEQFF. The complete variable domain, with remaining parts taken from reference TRBV18 and TRBJ2-1, reads NAGVMQNPRHLVRRRGQEARLRCSPMKGHSHVYWYRQLPEEGLKFMVYLQKENIIDESGMPKERFSAEFPKEGPSILRIQQVVRGDSAAYFCASSPTKGTSGANEQFFGPGTRLTVL.

The J gene is TRBJ1-4, the V gene TRBV2; 9 bases match TRBD1. Germline V gene sequence: CDR1 SNHLY, CDR2 FYNNEI. The CDR3 consists of 17 residues. Trimming took 6 bases from V and 2 from J; bases not matched to a gene: 10. The DNA of the CDR3 is TGTGCCAGCAGGGGGACAGGGCGTGGTGGGACTAATGAAAAACTGTTTTTT. It specifies CASRGTGRGGTNEKLFF.

For this clone: Different DNA sequences within this sample yield the same CDR3. The rearrangement uses TRBV2 and TRBJ2-7; no firm D call. Trimming removed 5 bases from V and 2 bases from J, with 4 bases in between. Germline V gene sequence: CDR1 SNHLY, CDR2 FYNNEI. This CDR3 has 11 residues. The CDR3: CASSPPYEQYF. The CDR3 DNA reads as TGTGCCAGCAGTCCTCCCTACGAGCAGTACTTC.